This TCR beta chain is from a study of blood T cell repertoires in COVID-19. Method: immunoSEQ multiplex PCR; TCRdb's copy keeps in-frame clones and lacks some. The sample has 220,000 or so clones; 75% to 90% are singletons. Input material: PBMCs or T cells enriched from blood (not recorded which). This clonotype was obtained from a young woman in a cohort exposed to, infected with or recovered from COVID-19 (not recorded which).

CDR3 sequence: CASSSGLSSYNEQFF. The DNA of the CDR3 is TGTGCCAGCTCATCAGGTCTGAGCTCCTACAATGAGCAGTTCTTC. The V call is TRBV18, the J call TRBJ2-1; D remains ambiguous. This CDR3 is 15 amino acids long. Germline V lookup: CDR1 KGHSH, CDR2 LQKENI. V lost 5 bases and J 0 bases, leaving 11 bases between the germline ends.